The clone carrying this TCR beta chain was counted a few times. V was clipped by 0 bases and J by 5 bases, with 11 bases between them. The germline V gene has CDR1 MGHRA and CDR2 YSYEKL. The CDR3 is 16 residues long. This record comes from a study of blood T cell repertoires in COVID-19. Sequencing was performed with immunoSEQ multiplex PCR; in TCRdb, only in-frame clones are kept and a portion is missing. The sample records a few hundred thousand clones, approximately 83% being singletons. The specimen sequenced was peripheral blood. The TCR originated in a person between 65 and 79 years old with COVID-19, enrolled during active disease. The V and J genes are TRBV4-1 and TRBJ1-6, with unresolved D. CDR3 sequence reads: CASSQENWQNNSPLHF. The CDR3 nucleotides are TGCGCCAGCAGCCAAGAAAATTGGCAGAATAATTCACCCCTCCACTTT.